This passage covers 24 T cell receptor beta chains from one sample sequenced in a study of T cell responses to AZD1222 COVID-19 vaccine (dated by TCRdb to about 2021). The library was obtained by the immunoSEQ multiplex PCR assay. TCRdb stores this immuneACCESS table with in-frame sequences only. Part of the clones is absent; in the studies checked, under half of the shortfall reflects unresolved V genes, and no reason is known for the rest. The sample table records about 140,000 clones; 92% of these occur just once. The leading ten clones occupy approximately 3.7% of the sample. What this sample's time point label stands for: about 28 days (+/-7) after the second vaccine dose. The material was peripheral blood, obtained 28 days after the second AZD1222 dose. The receptors stem from an adult who received the AZD1222 COVID-19 vaccine.

The chain couples TRBV7-9 to TRBJ1-4; unclear D gene. This CDR3 region has 15 residues. Germline CDR1 SEHNR, CDR2 FQNEAQ (reference sequence). V gave up 3 bases and J gave up 5 bases, with 13 bases separating them. This CDR3 reads CASSFMGSRNEKLFF. In DNA form, the CDR3 reads TGTGCCAGCAGCTTTATGGGCTCTCGGAATGAAAAACTGTTTTTT.

The chain links TRBV28 to TRBJ2-7; 7 bases agree with TRBD1. The length of the CDR3 is 14 residues. Germline V gives CDR1 MDHEN, CDR2 SYDVKM. J gave up 2 bases and V 4 bases, and 5 bases lay outside the gene matches. The CDR3 coding sequence is TGTGCCAGCAGTTCCGACAGGGCCGCCTACGAGCAGTACTTC. Translating gives CASSSDRAAYEQYF.

This clone has only a few counts. The chain links TRBV29-1 to TRBJ2-2; D unclear. The CDR3 is 12 amino acids. V lost 1 base and J lost 3, with 3 bases in between. The germline V gene encodes CDR1 SQVTM and CDR2 ANQGSEA. This CDR3 reads CSVEADTGELFF. DNA of the CDR3: TGCAGCGTTGAAGCGGACACCGGGGAGCTGTTTTTT.

This clone was seen a single time. The CDR3 sequence is CASSSAEDASGYTF. The CDR3 DNA reads TGTGCCAGCAGTTCAGCCGAAGACGCATCTGGCTACACCTTC. The chain recombines TRBV6-5 with TRBJ1-2; D unresolved. The V end was cut by 4 bases, the J end by 7 bases, with 16 bases between. The V gene's germline CDR1 is MNHEY and CDR2 SVGAGI. This CDR3 contains 14 residues.

This clone was seen a few times. The gene calls are TRBV10-3 and TRBJ2-1; 7 nucleotides match TRBD2. The CDR3 covers 14 residues. V shed 7 bases and J 1 base; nucleotides not matched to a gene: 4. The germline V gene encodes CDR1 ENHRY and CDR2 SYGVKD. The CDR3 nucleotides are TGTGCCATCACCCTAGCGGAATCCTACAATGAGCAGTTCTTC. Translated, it gives CAITLAESYNEQFF.

The gene calls are TRBV6-6 and TRBJ1-4, with 7 nucleotides matching TRBD1. V shed 10 bases, J shed 6 bases, and the junction held 8 bases outside the gene matches. This CDR3 has 13 amino acids. Germline values: CDR1 MNHNY, CDR2 SVGAGI (reference sequence). CDR3 protein: CATAEGAYEKLFF. CDR3 in DNA: TGTGCCACCGCGGAGGGGGCGTATGAAAAACTGTTTTTT.

V and J are TRBV28 and TRBJ1-2; D uncertain. The CDR3 spans 14 residues. CDR1 and CDR2 from the germline V gene are MDHEN and SYDVKM. Trimming shortened V by 7 bases and J by 8 bases, and 20 bases separated the two germline ends. The CDR3 DNA is TGTGCCAGCATAACGGGGAGAAACGTGAGGGGCTACACCTTC. Protein product: CASITGRNVRGYTF.

This clone was seen a single time. CDR3 DNA sequence: TGTGCCAGCGGACAGGGCATCTACAATGAGCAGTTCTTC. Its protein product is CASGQGIYNEQFF. The rearrangement joins TRBV12-3 or TRBV12-4 to TRBJ2-1; TRBD1 matches at 8 bases. J was trimmed by 3 bases and V by 8 bases; bases with no gene match: 3. The CDR3 length is 13 residues.

The chain is built from TRBV5-5 and TRBJ1-1; 7 bases fit TRBD1. The CDR3 is 12 amino acids. CDR1 is SGHKS, CDR2 YYEKEE, per germline (reference sequence). Trimming cost V 4 bases and J 6 bases; bases outside gene matches: 3. As DNA, the CDR3 is TGTGCCAGCAGCAGGGGGCAGCCTGAAGCTTTCTTT. Translation gives CASSRGQPEAFF.

V and J are TRBV2 and TRBJ1-1; D gene uncertain. V was cut by 6 bases and J by 9 bases, with 11 bases left in between. This CDR3 is built from 11 residues. CDR1 is SNHLY, CDR2 FYNNEI, per germline. CDR3 region: CASSLGIKAFF. CDR3 bases: TGTGCCAGCAGCCTAGGCATAAAAGCTTTCTTT.

The chain has TRBV11-2 and TRBJ1-6; a possible D gene is TRBD1 (5 bases). Germline CDR1 reads SGHAT; CDR2 reads FQNNGV. The CDR3 has 19 residues. The V and J ends lost 2 bases and 0 bases respectively, with 17 bases between them. CDR3 sequence: CASSLLTISGSSYNSPLHF. CDR3 bases: TGTGCCAGCAGCTTATTGACTATATCAGGGAGCTCCTATAATTCACCCCTCCACTTT.

The V gene is TRBV7-2, the J gene TRBJ1-1; 9 bases line up with TRBD1. CDR1 and CDR2 from the germline V gene are SGHTA and FQGNSA. V shed 4 bases and J 6 bases; nucleotides not matched to a gene: 6. The CDR3 totals 14 residues. The CDR3 region has the DNA TGTGCCAGCAGCTCGCGGACAGGGGTTCCTGAAGCTTTCTTT. Residues: CASSSRTGVPEAFF.

CDR3 sequence (DNA): TGTGCCAGCAGTTTAGGCGGGGCCCACATTAATGAGCAGTTCTTC. It yields the protein CASSLGGAHINEQFF. The chain couples TRBV28 to TRBJ2-1; possibly TRBD2 for D (6 bases). V lost 2 bases and J 7 bases, leaving 15 bases between the germline ends. CDR3 length: 15 amino acids. The germline V gene encodes CDR1 MDHEN and CDR2 SYDVKM.

The rearrangement uses TRBV27 and TRBJ2-2; D uncertain. Germline values: CDR1 MNHEY, CDR2 SMNVEV (reference sequence). V lost 6 bases and J 6 bases, leaving 17 bases between the germline ends. CDR3 length: 15 amino acids. Here the CDR3 DNA reads TGTGCCAGCAGCCGTATGTCAAAGGCGGCCGGGGAGCTGTTTTTT. Protein product: CASSRMSKAAGELFF.

The chain links TRBV7-9 to TRBJ2-7; D might be TRBD2 (7 bases). V lost 7 bases and J 7 bases, leaving 23 bases between the germline ends. This CDR3 contains 15 residues. Germline CDR1 is SEHNR and CDR2 is FQNEAQ (reference sequence). Here the CDR3 reads CASIAEGGTITEQYF. The CDR3 DNA reads TGTGCCAGCATCGCGGAGGGGGGGACTATTACGGAGCAGTACTTC.

The V and J genes are TRBV6-6 and TRBJ1-3; D unclear. V was trimmed by 3 bases and J by 0 bases, leaving 9 bases between them. Germline V gene data show CDR1 as MNHNY and CDR2 as SVGAGI (reference sequence). The CDR3 totals 15 residues. The chain's CDR3 is CASSYGQSSGNTIYF. The DNA of the CDR3 is TGTGCCAGCAGTTATGGTCAGAGCTCTGGAAACACCATATATTTT.

The rearrangement uses TRBV19 and TRBJ2-2; D may be TRBD1 (6 bases). V gave up 3 bases and J gave up 4 bases, with 18 bases separating them. Germline V gene lookup returns CDR1 LNHDA and CDR2 SQIVND (reference sequence). This CDR3 has 17 amino acids. CDR3 nucleotide sequence: TGTGCCAGTAGTATTCGGGCAGGGGCCGACGGCACCGGGGAGCTGTTTTTT. Encoded protein: CASSIRAGADGTGELFF.

In its sample, this clone was seen once. The V gene is TRBV7-2, the J gene TRBJ1-5, with a tentative D call TRBD1 (5 bases). The CDR3 runs 13 residues. CDR1 SGHTA and CDR2 FQGNSA come from the germline V gene. V was cut by 4 bases and J by 5 bases, with 9 bases left in between. CDR3 bases: TGTGCCAGCAGCTACGCGGGGGATCAGCCCCAGCATTTT. It is translated as CASSYAGDQPQHF.

A few counts support this clone. V gene TRBV20-1 combines with J gene TRBJ1-1; D unresolved. Trimming cost V 3 bases and J 1 base, with 6 bases left between them. CDR1 and CDR2 from the germline V gene are DFQATT and SNEGSKA (reference sequence). The CDR3 is made up of 12 amino acids. The chain's CDR3 is CSASFRNTEAFF. DNA for the CDR3: TGCAGTGCTAGTTTCAGGAACACTGAAGCTTTCTTT.

V usage is TRBV3-1 (or the pseudogene TRBV3-2) and J usage is TRBJ2-7; 13 nucleotides agree with TRBD2. Trimming cost V 5 bases and J 7 bases; bases outside gene matches: 17. CDR3 length equals 18 residues. Germline-derived CDR1 and CDR2 are LGHDT and YNNKEL (reference sequence). The CDR3 protein is CASSYRTSGSIITGEQYF. The CDR3 nucleotides are TGTGCCAGCAGCTACCGGACTAGCGGGAGCATTATCACAGGGGAGCAGTACTTC.

V and J are TRBV6-2 or TRBV6-3 and TRBJ1-1; D gene ambiguous. Per germline, CDR1 MNHEY and CDR2 SVGEGT. V was shortened by 3 bases and J by 1 base, with 9 bases between the two germline ends. This CDR3 is 14 amino acids long. The CDR3 DNA reads TGTGCCAGCAGTTATCAAGACTGGAACACTGAAGCTTTCTTT. Residues: CASSYQDWNTEAFF.

The table lists this clone with a few counts. The chain combines TRBV29-1 with TRBJ2-2; D is perhaps TRBD1 (6 bases). With 4 bases removed from V and 6 bases from J, the gap between germline ends came to 9 bases. The V gene's germline CDR1 is SQVTM and CDR2 ANQGSEA. This CDR3 spans 12 amino acids. CDR3 DNA sequence: TGCAGCGTTGTCAGGGGATCCGGGGAGCTGTTTTTT. The encoded protein is CSVVRGSGELFF.

Notes on this clone: Within the sample, other DNA sequences also encode this same CDR3. The chain is built from TRBV19 and TRBJ2-1; 8 bases agree with TRBD2. Germline CDR1 reads LNHDA; CDR2 reads SQIVND (reference sequence). With V trimmed by 3 bases and J by 4 bases, 8 bases remained unmatched. This CDR3 spans 16 amino acids. The CDR3 sequence is CASSMVGRAPYNEQFF. CDR3 nucleotide sequence: TGTGCCAGTAGTATGGTCGGGAGGGCCCCATACAATGAGCAGTTCTTC.

This chain links TRBV28 with TRBJ2-7, with 9 bases that match TRBD1. The CDR3 contains 15 residues. The ends lost 6 bases at V and 6 bases at J; junction bases unmatched: 12. Per germline, CDR1 MDHEN and CDR2 SYDVKM. The CDR3 region is CASRGGDREGGEQYF. The CDR3 DNA reads as TGTGCCAGCAGGGGGGGGGACAGGGAAGGAGGCGAGCAGTACTTC.